Below, 27 T cell receptor beta chains from the same sample are listed, as sequenced in a study of cytomegalovirus exposure and HLA in healthy donors. Generated by immunoSEQ multiplex PCR, the TCRdb table keeps only in-frame clones and is missing some. The table records approximately 240,000 clones, just over 90% of them present only once. The sample consisted of PBMCs. The receptors derive from a woman aged 18-35 years in good health and CMV-seronegative.

For this clone: The same CDR3 also results from other DNA sequences found in this sample. The chain couples TRBV20-1 to TRBJ2-7; the match to TRBD1 covers 8 bases. The CDR3 is 11 residues long. Germline-derived CDR1 and CDR2 are DFQATT and SNEGSKA (reference sequence). Trimming removed 6 bases from V and 5 bases from J; junction bases left unmatched: 3. CDR3 loop: CSADRGHEQYF. DNA of the CDR3: TGCAGTGCAGACAGGGGCCACGAGCAGTACTTC.

The gene calls are TRBV7-9 and TRBJ1-2, with 10 bases lining up with TRBD1. V shed 1 base and J 10 bases; nucleotides not matched to a gene: 9. The CDR3 consists of 15 residues. Germline lookup yields CDR1 SEHNR and CDR2 FQNEAQ (reference sequence). The CDR3 here is CASSLVGDRGLVYTF. CDR3 bases: TGTGCCAGCAGCTTAGTTGGGGACAGGGGTCTCGTCTACACCTTC.

V and J are TRBV5-4 and TRBJ1-2, with 10 bases that match TRBD1. V shed 2 bases and J 4 bases; nucleotides not matched to a gene: 2. The CDR3 is 14 residues long. Germline V CDR1 and CDR2: SGHNT, YYREEE (reference sequence). CDR3 sequence: CASSFRTGGYGYTF. The CDR3 DNA reads as TGTGCCAGCAGCTTTCGGACAGGGGGCTATGGCTACACCTTC.

The chain combines TRBV7-3 with TRBJ1-5, with D uncertain. V dropped 5 bases and J dropped 4 bases, with 15 bases sitting between them. This CDR3 has 15 amino acids. Germline assignment: CDR1 SGHTA and CDR2 FQGTGA. The CDR3 region is CASSPTRGRNQPQHF. CDR3 coding DNA: TGTGCCAGCAGCCCCACCCGCGGGCGGAATCAGCCCCAGCATTTT.

The gene calls are TRBV16 and TRBJ1-1; D is ambiguous. The CDR3 runs 15 residues. The germline V gene encodes CDR1 KGHSY and CDR2 FQNENV. Trimming shortened V by 4 bases and J by 7 bases, and 19 bases separated the two germline ends. CDR3 residues: CASSPVAGYFGEAFF. The CDR3 nucleotides are TGTGCCAGCAGCCCAGTGGCAGGTTATTTCGGTGAAGCTTTCTTT.

The rearrangement links TRBV7-9 to TRBJ2-3; 12 bases line up with TRBD2. The CDR3 has 16 residues. V lost 5 bases to trimming and J lost 2 bases; unmatched junction nucleotides: 5. Per germline, CDR1 SEHNR and CDR2 FQNEAQ (reference sequence). Here the CDR3 reads CASSPGLAGYTDTQYF. CDR3 bases: TGTGCCAGCAGCCCCGGACTAGCGGGATACACAGATACGCAGTATTTT.

This rearrangement joins TRBV7-3 to TRBJ1-6, with a possible D match to TRBD1 (5 bases). V lost 0 bases to trimming and J lost 10 bases, with 10 bases between them. Germline lookup yields CDR1 SGHTA and CDR2 FQGTGA. CDR3 length: 14 amino acids. The CDR3 DNA reads as TGTGCCAGCAGCTTAACGGGCAGGGAATCACCCCTCCACTTT. As protein: CASSLTGRESPLHF. Full variable domain (outside the CDR3, taken from reference TRBV7-3 and TRBJ1-6): GAGVSQTPSNKVTEKGKYVELRCDPISGHTALYWYRQSLGQGPEFLIYFQGTGAADDSGLPNDRFFAVRPEGSVSTLKIQRTERGDSAVYLCASSLTGRESPLHFGNGTRLTVT.

CDR3 amino acids: CASSPGLAGGTDTQYF. The CDR3 DNA is TGCGCCAGCAGCCCCGGACTAGCGGGCGGCACAGATACGCAGTATTTT. J is TRBJ2-3 and V is TRBV5-1; 11 bases line up with TRBD2. This CDR3 comprises 16 residues. Germline V gene lookup returns CDR1 SGHRS and CDR2 YFSETQ. V lost 4 bases to trimming and J lost 1 base; unmatched junction nucleotides: 5.

This chain joins TRBV7-2 and TRBJ1-2, with D perhaps matching TRBD1 (6 bases). The CDR3 covers 14 residues. Deletions cut 5 bases from V and 0 bases from J, with 10 bases between. Germline V lookup: CDR1 SGHTA, CDR2 FQGNSA. DNA of the CDR3: TGTGCCAGCAGCCCCCGGACAGCTAACTATGGCTACACCTTC. Residues: CASSPRTANYGYTF.

The CDR3 region has the DNA TGTGCCAGCAGCGTCAACAACAATGAGCAGTTCTTC. Residues: CASSVNNNEQFF. The J gene is TRBJ2-1, the V gene TRBV9; D remains unclear. V lost 2 bases to trimming and J lost 5 bases, with 5 bases between them. This CDR3 has 12 residues. Germline CDR1 is SGDLS and CDR2 is YYNGEE.

The V and J genes are TRBV27 and TRBJ2-7, with 9 bases identical to TRBD2. Trimming cost V 7 bases and J 0 bases; bases outside gene matches: 4. CDR1 is MNHEY and CDR2 is SMNVEV in the germline V gene (reference sequence). The CDR3 totals 14 residues. The CDR3 sequence: CASTLTSGSYEQYF. The CDR3 DNA sequence: TGTGCCAGCACTCTGACTAGCGGCTCCTACGAGCAGTACTTC.

This sequence joins TRBV11-2 and TRBJ1-1; a weak D match, TRBD1 (5 bases). Trimming stripped 5 bases from V and 7 bases from J, with 14 bases between. Germline loops: CDR1 SGHAT, CDR2 FQNNGV. This CDR3 has 13 amino acids. This CDR3 is CASSTPRVVEAFF. CDR3 sequence (DNA): TGTGCCAGCAGCACCCCCAGGGTCGTTGAAGCTTTCTTT. Variable domain in full (rest from reference TRBV11-2 and TRBJ1-1): EAGVAQSPRYKIIEKRQSVAFWCNPISGHATLYWYQQILGQGPKLLIQFQNNGVVDDSQLPKDRFSAERLKGVDSTLKIQPAKLEDSAVYLCASSTPRVVEAFFGQGTRLTVV.

This clone was seen only once. This chain joins TRBV28 and TRBJ2-7; TRBD1 might be the D (6 bases). From germline, CDR1 is MDHEN and CDR2 SYDVKM. V gave up 7 bases and J gave up 0 bases, with 13 bases separating them. The CDR3 loop spans 14 amino acids. In DNA, the CDR3 is TGTGCCAGCAAGACAGGATCTCTCTCCTACGAGCAGTACTTC. As protein: CASKTGSLSYEQYF. Full variable domain (outside the CDR3, taken from reference TRBV28 and TRBJ2-7): DVKVTQSSRYLVKRTGEKVFLECVQDMDHENMFWYRQDPGLGLRLIYFSYDVKMKEKGDIPEGYSVSREKKERFSLILESASTNQTSMYLCASKTGSLSYEQYFGPGTRLTVT.

The rearrangement uses TRBV5-1 and TRBJ1-4, with D possibly being TRBD1 (6 bases). There are 16 residues in the CDR3. CDR1 and CDR2 from the germline V gene are SGHRS and YFSETQ. V was pared by 3 bases and J by 0 bases, with 12 bases between. CDR3 sequence (DNA): TGCGCCAGCAGCTCACAGGGCCTCGCAACTAATGAAAAACTGTTTTTT. It encodes CASSSQGLATNEKLFF.

This chain uses TRBV9 with TRBJ2-7; 7 bases line up with TRBD2. The CDR3 loop spans 15 amino acids. Per germline, CDR1 SGDLS and CDR2 YYNGEE. J was trimmed by 0 bases and V by 0 bases; bases with no gene match: 3. The CDR3 is CASSVGRESSYEQYF. Here the CDR3 DNA reads TGTGCCAGCAGCGTAGGGCGGGAGAGCTCCTACGAGCAGTACTTC.

The CDR3 spells CSVDQAQGEDTQYF. The CDR3 nucleotides read TGCAGCGTTGATCAGGCGCAGGGGGAAGATACGCAGTATTTT. V usage is TRBV29-1 and J usage is TRBJ2-3; 7 bases align to TRBD1. V was pared by 3 bases and J by 5 bases, with 8 bases of the junction left unmatched. CDR3 size: 14 residues. Germline values: CDR1 SQVTM, CDR2 ANQGSEA.

V usage is TRBV27 and J usage is TRBJ1-4, with D hard to call. Trimming removed 3 bases from V and 5 bases from J, with 7 bases in between. This CDR3 has 13 amino acids. The V gene's germline CDR1 is MNHEY and CDR2 SMNVEV (reference sequence). CDR3 sequence: CASSFPGNEKLFF. In DNA form, the CDR3 reads TGTGCCAGCAGTTTTCCGGGAAATGAAAAACTGTTTTTT.

The V and J genes are TRBV21-1 and TRBJ2-3; the table assigns TRBD2, which was not confirmed against the DNA. TRBV21-1 corresponds to a pseudogene. This CDR3 comprises 19 residues. The CDR3 DNA sequence: TGTGCCAGCCGCCACACCCAACGTGCGGTCCGTTTCGGTCGAGATACGCAGTATTTT. This codes for CASRHTQRAVRFGRDTQYF.

The gene calls are TRBV28 and TRBJ1-1; a weak D match, TRBD1 (6 bases). V shed 3 bases and J shed 3 bases, with 14 bases lying between them. In germline, CDR1 is MDHEN, CDR2 SYDVKM. The CDR3 has 15 residues. In DNA form, the CDR3 reads TGTGCCAGCAGTTTTCCCACGACAGGAGACACTGAAGCTTTCTTT. Residues: CASSFPTTGDTEAFF.

The CDR3 DNA reads TGTGCCAGCAGCCAAGAAGCCTGGCAGGGGGCGTGGGAGACCCAGTACTTC. Translated: CASSQEAWQGAWETQYF. V usage is TRBV4-2 and J usage is TRBJ2-5, with 8 bases that match TRBD1. CDR3 size: 17 residues. V dropped 0 bases and J dropped 5; count of bases not matched to a gene: 11. In germline, CDR1 is LGHNA, CDR2 YNFKEQ.

In this sample, this clone turned up once. The genes are TRBV9 and TRBJ2-1; D is uncertain. The germline V gene encodes CDR1 SGDLS and CDR2 YYNGEE. Trimming removed 0 bases at V and 8 bases at J, with 6 bases between. The CDR3 is 12 residues long. As DNA, the CDR3 is TGTGCCAGCAGCGTAGGCGATCATGAGCAGTTCTTC. Residues: CASSVGDHEQFF. Full variable domain (remainder filled in from reference TRBV9 and TRBJ2-1): DSGVTQTPKHLITATGQRVTLRCSPRSGDLSVYWYQQSLDQGLQFLIQYYNGEERAKGNILERFSAQQFPDLHSELNLSSLELGDSALYFCASSVGDHEQFFGPGTRLTVL.

V usage is TRBV5-6 and J usage is TRBJ2-5; D might be TRBD1 (6 bases). The CDR3 contains 17 residues. Germline V gives CDR1 SGHDT, CDR2 YYEEEE. Deletions cut 2 bases from V and 3 bases from J, with 20 bases between. The CDR3 bases are TGTGCCAGCAGCTTTGGGCTTAGGCTGGGGGCAAAAGAGACCCAGTACTTC. It codes for CASSFGLRLGAKETQYF.

This rearrangement joins TRBV30 to TRBJ2-6; D is perhaps TRBD2 (7 bases). The length of the CDR3 is 15 residues. Germline V gives CDR1 GTSNPN, CDR2 SVGIG (reference sequence). Trimming shortened V by 5 bases and J by 2 bases, and 13 bases separated the two germline ends. CDR3 sequence: CAWERGGTGANVLTF. DNA for the CDR3: TGTGCCTGGGAGAGGGGGGGCACTGGGGCCAACGTCCTGACTTTC.

The V gene is TRBV6-1, the J gene TRBJ1-5; D gene ambiguous. Germline V lookup: CDR1 MNHNS, CDR2 SASEGT. Trimming took 6 bases from V and 3 from J, leaving 12 bases between them. The CDR3 loop spans 14 amino acids. The CDR3 DNA follows: TGTGCCAGCAGGACCTTGGGCCTCAATCAGCCCCAGCATTTT. Its protein is CASRTLGLNQPQHF.

J is TRBJ2-3 and V is TRBV25-1; no clear D gene. Looked up from germline, CDR1 is MGHDK and CDR2 is SYGVNS. The CDR3 runs 13 residues. Trimming removed 4 bases from V and 2 bases from J, with 7 bases in between. CDR3 nucleotides: TGTGCCAGCAGTGTGACTCACACAGATACGCAGTATTTT. Translated: CASSVTHTDTQYF.

This rearrangement joins TRBV2 to TRBJ2-5; 9 bases align to TRBD2. The CDR3 has 15 amino acids. Looked up from germline, CDR1 is SNHLY and CDR2 is FYNNEI. The V and J ends lost 4 bases and 5 bases, in that order; junction bases with no gene match: 8. The CDR3 DNA reads as TGTGCCAGCAGTGGGACTAGCGAGAGGCAGGAGACCCAGTACTTC. Its translation: CASSGTSERQETQYF.

V is TRBV7-6 and J is TRBJ2-1, with D perhaps TRBD2 (5 bases). CDR3 length: 15 amino acids. The germline CDR1 and CDR2 sequences are SGHVS and FNYEAQ. V lost 8 bases and J 7 bases, leaving 21 bases between the germline ends. CDR3 in DNA: TGTGCCAGCGGACCTTTGGCTAGCCCGGGGAATGAGCAGTTCTTC. This gives the protein CASGPLASPGNEQFF.